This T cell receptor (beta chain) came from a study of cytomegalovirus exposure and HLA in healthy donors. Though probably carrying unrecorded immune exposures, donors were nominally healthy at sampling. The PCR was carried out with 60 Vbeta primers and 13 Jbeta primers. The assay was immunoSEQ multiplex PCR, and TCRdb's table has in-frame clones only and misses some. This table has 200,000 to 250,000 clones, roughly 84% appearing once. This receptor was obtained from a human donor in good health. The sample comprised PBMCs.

The CDR3: CAWSSQRVFYEQYF. Written as DNA, the CDR3 is TGTGCCTGGAGTTCCCAGCGGGTCTTCTACGAGCAGTACTTC. The chain links TRBV30 to TRBJ2-7; possibly TRBD2 for D (6 bases). V was shortened by 2 bases and J by 3 bases, with 14 bases between the two germline ends. This CDR3 is 14 amino acids long. The V gene's germline CDR1 is GTSNPN and CDR2 SVGIG (reference sequence).